The clone carrying this T cell receptor (beta chain) appeared many times. No antigen is known for it. The data were taken from a study of identical twins. Trimming shortened V by 4 bases and J by 2 bases, and 12 bases separated the two germline ends. Germline assignment: CDR1 SQVTM and CDR2 ANQGSEA. This CDR3 is built from 13 residues. Template switching (which added a universal primer site) was used, and cDNA carried unique molecular identifiers. TCRdb redid the calling of the 5' RACE reads with MiXCR, one entry per CDR3 protein. The data hold about 480,000 distinct CDR3 sequences, with approximately 15% observed a single time. Study observations and caveats: The authors noted that invariant MAIT and iNKT cells could partly confound zero-insertion analyses. Excess twin sharing in beta out-of-frame sequences was weaker.

The data were also submitted as part of a second study, on yellow fever vaccine responses in identical twins.

The sequence came from a young woman in good health. Sample: CD4+ T cells sorted from blood. The rearrangement joins TRBV29-1 to TRBJ2-7, with a weak D call TRBD1 (5 bases). The DNA for the CDR3 is TGCAGCGTTGTTACAGGTTCTACCTACGAGCAGTACTTC. This gives the protein CSVVTGSTYEQYF.